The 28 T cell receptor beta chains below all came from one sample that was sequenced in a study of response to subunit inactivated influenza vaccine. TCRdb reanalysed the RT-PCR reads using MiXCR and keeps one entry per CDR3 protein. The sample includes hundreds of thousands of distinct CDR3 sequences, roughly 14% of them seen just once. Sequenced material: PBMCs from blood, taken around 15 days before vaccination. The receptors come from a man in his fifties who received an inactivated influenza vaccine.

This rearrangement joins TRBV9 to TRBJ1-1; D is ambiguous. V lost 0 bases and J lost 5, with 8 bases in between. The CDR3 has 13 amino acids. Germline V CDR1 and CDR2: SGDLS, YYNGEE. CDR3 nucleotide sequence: TGTGCCAGCAGCGTAGACGGCCGGACTGAAGCTTTCTTT. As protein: CASSVDGRTEAFF.

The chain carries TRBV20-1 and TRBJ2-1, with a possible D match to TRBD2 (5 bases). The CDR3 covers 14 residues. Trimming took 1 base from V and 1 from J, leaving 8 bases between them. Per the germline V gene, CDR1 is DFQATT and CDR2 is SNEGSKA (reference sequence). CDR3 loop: CSARAAVSYNEQFF. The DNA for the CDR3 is TGCAGTGCTAGAGCAGCGGTATCCTACAATGAGCAGTTCTTC.

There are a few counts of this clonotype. This CDR3 is CASSLGTRDEAFF. CDR3 in DNA: TGCGCCAGCAGCTTGGGTACAAGGGATGAAGCTTTCTTT. This chain connects TRBV5-1 to TRBJ1-1; D gene uncertain. The V gene's germline CDR1 is SGHRS and CDR2 YFSETQ. The CDR3 is 13 residues long. V was trimmed by 0 bases and J by 7 bases, leaving 10 bases between them.

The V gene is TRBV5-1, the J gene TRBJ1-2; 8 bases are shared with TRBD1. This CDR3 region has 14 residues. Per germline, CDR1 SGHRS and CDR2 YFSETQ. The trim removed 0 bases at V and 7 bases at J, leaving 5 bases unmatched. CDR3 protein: CASSLARGQGGYTF. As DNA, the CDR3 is TGCGCCAGCAGCTTGGCCAGGGGGCAGGGTGGCTACACCTTC.

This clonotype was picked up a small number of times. The DNA of the CDR3 is TGTGCCAGCAGTGGTGATGAAGGGGGCTACTATGGCTACACCTTC. Residues: CASSGDEGGYYGYTF. The V call is TRBV2, the J call TRBJ1-2, with TRBD1 matching 7 bases. Germline trimming cut 4 bases from V and 3 bases from J; bases unmatched to any gene: 8. In germline, CDR1 is SNHLY, CDR2 FYNNEI. The CDR3 runs to 15 residues.

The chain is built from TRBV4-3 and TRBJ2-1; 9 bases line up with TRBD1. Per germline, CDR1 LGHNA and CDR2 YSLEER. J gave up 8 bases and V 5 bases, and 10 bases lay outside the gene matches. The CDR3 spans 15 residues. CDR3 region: CASSSQMDRGHEQFF. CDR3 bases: TGCGCCAGCAGCTCCCAGATGGACAGGGGTCATGAGCAGTTCTTC.

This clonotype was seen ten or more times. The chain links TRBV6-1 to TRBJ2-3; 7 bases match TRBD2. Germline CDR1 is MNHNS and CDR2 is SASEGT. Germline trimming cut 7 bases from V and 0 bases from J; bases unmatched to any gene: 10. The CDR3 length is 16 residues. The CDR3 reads CASTTGGSSSTDTQYF. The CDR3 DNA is TGTGCCAGCACCACTGGCGGGAGCTCTAGCACAGATACGCAGTATTTT.

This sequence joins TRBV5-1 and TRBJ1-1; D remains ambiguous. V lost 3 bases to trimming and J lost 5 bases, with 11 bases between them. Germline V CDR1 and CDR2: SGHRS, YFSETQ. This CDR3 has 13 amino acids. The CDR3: CASSSTTGTEAFF. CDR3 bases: TGCGCCAGCAGCTCTACCACGGGGACTGAAGCTTTCTTT. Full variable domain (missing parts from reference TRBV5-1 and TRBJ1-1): KAGVTQTPRYLIKTRGQQVTLSCSPISGHRSVSWYQQTPGQGLQFLFEYFSETQRNKGNFPGRFSGRQFSNSRSEMNVSTLELGDSALYLCASSSTTGTEAFFGQGTRLTVV.

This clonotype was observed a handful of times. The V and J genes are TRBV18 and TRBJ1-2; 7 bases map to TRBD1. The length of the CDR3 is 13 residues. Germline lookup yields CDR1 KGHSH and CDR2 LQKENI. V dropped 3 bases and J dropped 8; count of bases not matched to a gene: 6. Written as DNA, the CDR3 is TGTGCCAGCTCACCTACGACAGGGAGGGGCTACACCTTC. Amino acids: CASSPTTGRGYTF.

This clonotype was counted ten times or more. The DNA for the CDR3 is TGTGCCAGCAGTTTAGGGATCTACGAGCAGTACTTC. Amino acid sequence: CASSLGIYEQYF. The rearrangement links TRBV12-3 or TRBV12-4 to TRBJ2-7, with D unresolved. The CDR3 has 12 amino acids. V shed 1 base and J shed 3 bases, with 4 bases lying between them.

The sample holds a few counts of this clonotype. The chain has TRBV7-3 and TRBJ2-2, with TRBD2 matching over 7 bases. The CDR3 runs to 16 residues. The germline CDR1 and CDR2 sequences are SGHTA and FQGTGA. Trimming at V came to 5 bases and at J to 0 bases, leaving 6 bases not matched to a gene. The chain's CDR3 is CASSPTSAPNTGELFF. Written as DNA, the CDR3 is TGTGCCAGCAGCCCCACTAGCGCTCCGAACACCGGGGAGCTGTTTTTT.

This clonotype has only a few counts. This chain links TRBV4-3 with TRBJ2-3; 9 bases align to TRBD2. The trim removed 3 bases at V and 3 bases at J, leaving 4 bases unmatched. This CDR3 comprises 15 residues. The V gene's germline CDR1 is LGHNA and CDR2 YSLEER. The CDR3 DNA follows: TGCGCCAGCAGCCAGAGCCTAGCGGGGACAGATACGCAGTATTTT. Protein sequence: CASSQSLAGTDTQYF.

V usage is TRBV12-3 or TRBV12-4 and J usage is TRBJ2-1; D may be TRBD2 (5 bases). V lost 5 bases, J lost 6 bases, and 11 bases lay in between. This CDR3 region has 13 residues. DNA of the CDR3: TGTGCCAGCAGTACTCTAGCTGGCAATGAGCAGTTCTTC. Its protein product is CASSTLAGNEQFF.

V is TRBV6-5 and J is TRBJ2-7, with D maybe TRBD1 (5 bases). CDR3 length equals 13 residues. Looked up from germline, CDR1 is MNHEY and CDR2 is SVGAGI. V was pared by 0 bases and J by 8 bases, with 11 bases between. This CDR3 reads CASSYSSGSKQYF. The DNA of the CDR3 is TGTGCCAGCAGTTACTCGTCAGGGTCCAAGCAGTACTTC.

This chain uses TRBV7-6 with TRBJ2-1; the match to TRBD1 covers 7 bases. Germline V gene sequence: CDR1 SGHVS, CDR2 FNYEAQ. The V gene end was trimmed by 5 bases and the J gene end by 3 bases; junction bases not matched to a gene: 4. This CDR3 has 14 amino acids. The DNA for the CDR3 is TGTGCCAGCAGCGACGCAGGGGGCTACAATGAGCAGTTCTTC. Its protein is CASSDAGGYNEQFF.

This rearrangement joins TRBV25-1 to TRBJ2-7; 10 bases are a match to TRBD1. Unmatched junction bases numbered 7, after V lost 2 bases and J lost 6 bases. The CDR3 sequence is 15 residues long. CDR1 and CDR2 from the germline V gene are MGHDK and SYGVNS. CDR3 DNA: TGTGCCAGCAGTGAACCTGGGACAGGGGAACTCGAGCAGTACTTC. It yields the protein CASSEPGTGELEQYF.

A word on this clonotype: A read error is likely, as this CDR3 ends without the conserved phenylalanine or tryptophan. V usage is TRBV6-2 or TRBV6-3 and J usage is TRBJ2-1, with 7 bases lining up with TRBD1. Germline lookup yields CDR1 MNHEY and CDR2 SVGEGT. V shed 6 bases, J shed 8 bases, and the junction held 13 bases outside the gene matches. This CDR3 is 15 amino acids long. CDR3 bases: TGTGCCAGCAGCCGGATTGACAGGGATGGCGATGAGCAGTTCTTG. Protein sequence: CASSRIDRDGDEQFL.

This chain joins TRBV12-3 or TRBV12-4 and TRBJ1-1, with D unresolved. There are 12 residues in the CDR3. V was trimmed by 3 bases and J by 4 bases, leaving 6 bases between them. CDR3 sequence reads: CASSFGTTEAFF. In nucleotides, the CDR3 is TGTGCCAGCAGTTTTGGAACCACTGAAGCTTTCTTT.

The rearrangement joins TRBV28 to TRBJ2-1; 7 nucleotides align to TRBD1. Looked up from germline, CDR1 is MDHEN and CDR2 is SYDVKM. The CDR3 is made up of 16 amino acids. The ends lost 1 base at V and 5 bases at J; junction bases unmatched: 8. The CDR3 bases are TGTGCCAGCAGTTTATTGGCGCGACAGGGCCACAATGAGCAGTTCTTC. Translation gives CASSLLARQGHNEQFF.

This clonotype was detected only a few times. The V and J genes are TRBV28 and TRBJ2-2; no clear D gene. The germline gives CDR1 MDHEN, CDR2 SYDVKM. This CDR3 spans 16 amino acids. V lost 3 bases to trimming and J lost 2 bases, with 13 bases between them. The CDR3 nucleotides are TGTGCCAGCAGTTTTCCCAAGCGCGGAAACACCGGGGAGCTGTTTTTT. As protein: CASSFPKRGNTGELFF.

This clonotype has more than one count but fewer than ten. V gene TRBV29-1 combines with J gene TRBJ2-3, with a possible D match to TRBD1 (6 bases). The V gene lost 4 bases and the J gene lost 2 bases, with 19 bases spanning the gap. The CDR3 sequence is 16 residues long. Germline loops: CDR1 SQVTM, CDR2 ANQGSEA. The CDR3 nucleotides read TGCAGCGTTGCATTTTTGGGACAAATTAACACAGATACGCAGTATTTT. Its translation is CSVAFLGQINTDTQYF.

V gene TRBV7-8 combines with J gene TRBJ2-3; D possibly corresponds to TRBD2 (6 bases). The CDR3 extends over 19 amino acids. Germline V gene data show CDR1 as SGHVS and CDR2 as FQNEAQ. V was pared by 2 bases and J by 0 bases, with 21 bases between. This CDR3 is CASSLSSVLTRTSTDTQYF. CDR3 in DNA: TGTGCCAGCAGCTTAAGCTCCGTTCTGACTAGAACTAGCACAGATACGCAGTATTTT.

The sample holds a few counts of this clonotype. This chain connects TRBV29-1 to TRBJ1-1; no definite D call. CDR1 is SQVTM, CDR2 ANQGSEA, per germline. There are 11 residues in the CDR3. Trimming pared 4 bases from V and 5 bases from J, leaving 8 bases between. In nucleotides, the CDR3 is TGCAGCGTTGGGGTTAGGACTGAAGCTTTCTTT. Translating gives CSVGVRTEAFF.

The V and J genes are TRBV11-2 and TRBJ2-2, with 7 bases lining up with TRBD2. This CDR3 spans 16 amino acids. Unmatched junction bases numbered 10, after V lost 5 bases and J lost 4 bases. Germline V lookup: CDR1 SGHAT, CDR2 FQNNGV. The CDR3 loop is CASSVLAGDVTGELFF. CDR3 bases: TGTGCCAGCAGCGTCTTGGCGGGGGACGTCACCGGGGAGCTGTTTTTT.

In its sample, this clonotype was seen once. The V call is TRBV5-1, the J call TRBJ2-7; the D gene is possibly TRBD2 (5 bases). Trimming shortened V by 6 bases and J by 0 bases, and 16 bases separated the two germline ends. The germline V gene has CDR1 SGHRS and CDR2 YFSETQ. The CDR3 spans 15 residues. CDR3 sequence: CASTPLSAASYEQYF. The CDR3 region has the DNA TGCGCCAGCACGCCTCTTAGCGCGGCCTCCTACGAGCAGTACTTC.

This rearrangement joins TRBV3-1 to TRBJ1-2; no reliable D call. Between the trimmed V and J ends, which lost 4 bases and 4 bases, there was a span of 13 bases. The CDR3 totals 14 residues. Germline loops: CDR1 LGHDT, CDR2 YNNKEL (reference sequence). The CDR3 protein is CASSRNREGYGYTF. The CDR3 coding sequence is TGTGCCAGCAGCCGCAACCGGGAAGGCTATGGCTACACCTTC.

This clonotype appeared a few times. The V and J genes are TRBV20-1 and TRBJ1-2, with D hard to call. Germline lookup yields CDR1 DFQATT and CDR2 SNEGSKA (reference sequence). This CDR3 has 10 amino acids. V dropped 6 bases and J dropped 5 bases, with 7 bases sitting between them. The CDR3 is CSAPDYGYTF. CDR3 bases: TGCAGTGCGCCAGATTATGGCTACACCTTC.

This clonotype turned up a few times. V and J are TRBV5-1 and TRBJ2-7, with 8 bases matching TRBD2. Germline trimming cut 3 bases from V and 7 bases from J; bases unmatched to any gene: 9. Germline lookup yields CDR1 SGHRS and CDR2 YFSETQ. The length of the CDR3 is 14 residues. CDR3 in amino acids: CASSWDVGGGEQYF. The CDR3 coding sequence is TGCGCCAGCAGCTGGGACGTAGGCGGGGGGGAGCAGTACTTC.